This TCR beta chain originates from a study of cytomegalovirus exposure and HLA in healthy donors. Across the study: About 85 million unique TCR sequences came from HLA-typed donors in an early release. Broader study findings: For TCR beta chains, V- and J-gene trimming was later linked to a missense DCLRE1C variant.

Germline V gene sequence: CDR1 MNHEY, CDR2 SVGAGI. The CDR3 sequence is 13 residues long. V dropped 3 bases and J dropped 9 bases, with 9 bases sitting between them. Remarks on this clone: Its antigen remains unidentified.

This PCR relied on a set of 60 Vbeta primers and 13 Jbeta primers. Produced via immunoSEQ multiplex PCR; TCRdb's table is partial and in-frame only. Of under 150,000 clones in the sample, roughly four fifths were seen once. The source material was PBMCs. The sequence was obtained from a woman in her 40s in good health and CMV-seronegative. V gene TRBV6-5 combines with J gene TRBJ1-6; no clear D gene. CDR3 nucleotides: TGTGCCAGCAGTTATCTTGAGGGTTCACCCCTCCACTTT. It codes for CASSYLEGSPLHF.